This entry features one T cell receptor (beta chain) sequence. It lacks a known antigen. Germline and junction disagree at one end, which may indicate a read error. The data were taken from a study of HIV-infected children after antiretroviral therapy interruption (dated by TCRdb to between 2018 and 2021). Regarding the study in general: The study included eight children, four on planned treatment interruption and four on continuous treatment, and all eight had a CD4+ count above 500 and a viral load below 50 copies/ml. Median age was about 9.5 years in the interruption group and over 7 years in the continuous treatment group. Exposure to EBV and CMV had been recorded for most participating children. Interruption-arm samples came from week 0, week 12, end of interruption (week 24 or 48), and about 3 years after study end. Continuous-treatment samples were analyzed from corresponding weeks 0, 48 and 150. Alongside thymic output measurements, TCR repertoires of children on planned treatment interruption were compared with TCR repertoires of children on continuous antiretroviral treatment. Paper-wide results and their limitations: In naive CD4+ repertoires of PTI patients, reduced CDR3 sharing between time points was observed after interruption began, whereas many sequences were found to be shared between end of interruption and 3 years later. Minor non-naive CD45RA+ populations, such as EMRA or stem memory cells, might be present among the sorted CD45RA+ naive cells. The low number of patients is a limitation and the data should be interpreted with caution. An increase in the naive CD4+ Gini coefficient was observed by the end of treatment interruption, suggesting clonal expansion, and a return to baseline was observed by 3 years.

Libraries were constructed by 3' RACE. TCR libraries were generated from RNA by a 3' RACE protocol incorporating unique molecular identifiers so that PCR amplification bias could be corrected. Amplicon libraries were pooled in groups of up to 12 and sequenced on an Illumina MiSeq using v2 2x250 paired-end chemistry. The paper's processing steps were these. Reads were processed with Decombinator to assign V and J genes and CDR3, with barcode-based error and PCR bias correction. Repertoires were subsampled to equal depth before Gini coefficient calculation using the R ineq package. GLIPH, Hamming distance and a shared triplet metric were used to assess CDR3 similarity. TCRdb cleaned the public reads at Q25 with fastp, built clones with MiXCR and kept in-frame beta chains. Every CDR3 protein is listed once, alongside the most common genes and DNA of its rows. The V and J calls and clone size are TCRdb's, not the authors'. The table for this sample lists about 89,000 distinct CDR3 sequences; around 6.9% of them were counted only once. The ten largest clones take up 1.1% of the sample.

Taken with the paper, the label for treatment or condition translates to: PENTA 11 planned treatment interruption arm or continuous ART arm. The participants, all children from the United Kingdom aged 2 to 15 years, had been on at least three-drug ART for a minimum of 24 weeks. Cryopreserved PBMCs containing at least 5 million viable cells were needed, and a few candidate patients were excluded because their viable PBMC yield was low. Using a FACSAria III cell sorter, naive CD4+ CD45RA+ CD45RO- T cells were FACS-sorted out of thawed PBMCs. After sorting, cells were fixed, and RNA was extracted with the RNeasy FFPE kit and then with the RNeasy Micro kit. In the germline V gene (reference sequence), CDR1 corresponds to PRHDT and CDR2 to FYEKMQ. From cysteine to phenylalanine, the CDR3 is 16 amino acids long. Only the CDR3 DNA stays, 48 bases, in frame from base 1.

Sequenced material: CD45RA+ CD4+ T cells from PBMCs, pooled from several time points, taken from a donor given antiretroviral therapy, either interrupted or continuous. Taken with the paper, the label for cell subset or site translates to: naive CD4+ CD45RA+ CD45RO- T cells. The chain is made from TRBV13 and TRBJ2-3; 12 bases in the middle match TRBD1. This receptor was taken from a pool of human donors with HIV. The CDR3 protein: CASGWDRGRGQNTLYF. The sequenced DNA: TGTGCCAGCGGTTGGGACAGGGGGCGAGGACAAAACACCTTGTACTTT.